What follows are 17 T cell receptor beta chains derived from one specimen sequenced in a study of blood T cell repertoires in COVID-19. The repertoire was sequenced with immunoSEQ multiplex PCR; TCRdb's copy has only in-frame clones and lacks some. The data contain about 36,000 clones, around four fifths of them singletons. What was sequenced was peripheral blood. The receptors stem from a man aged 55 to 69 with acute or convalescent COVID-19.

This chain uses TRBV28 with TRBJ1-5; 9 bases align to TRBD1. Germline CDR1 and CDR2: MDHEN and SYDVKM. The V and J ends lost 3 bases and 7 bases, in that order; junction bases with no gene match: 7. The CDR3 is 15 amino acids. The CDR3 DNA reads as TGTGCCAGCAGTTTCGGGACAGGGCACCTACAGCCCCAGCATTTT. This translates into CASSFGTGHLQPQHF.

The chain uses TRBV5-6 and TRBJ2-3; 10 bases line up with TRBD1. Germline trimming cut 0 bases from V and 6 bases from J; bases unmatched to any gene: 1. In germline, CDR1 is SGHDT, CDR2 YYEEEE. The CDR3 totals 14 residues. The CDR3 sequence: CASSLGQGADTQYF. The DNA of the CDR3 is TGTGCCAGCAGCTTGGGACAGGGGGCCGATACGCAGTATTTT.

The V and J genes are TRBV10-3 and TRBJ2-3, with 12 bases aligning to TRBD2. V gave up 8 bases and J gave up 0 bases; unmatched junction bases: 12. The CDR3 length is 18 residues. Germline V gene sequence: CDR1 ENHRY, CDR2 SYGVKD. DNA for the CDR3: TGTGCCATCTCTGAGACTAGCGGGAGTAGATCTAGCACAGATACGCAGTATTTT. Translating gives CAISETSGSRSSTDTQYF.

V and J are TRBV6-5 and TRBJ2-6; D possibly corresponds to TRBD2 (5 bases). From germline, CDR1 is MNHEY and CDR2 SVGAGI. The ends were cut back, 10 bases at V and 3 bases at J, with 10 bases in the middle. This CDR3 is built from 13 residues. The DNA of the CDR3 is TGTGCCACTCGAAGCGGTGGGGCCAACGTCCTGACTTTC. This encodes CATRSGGANVLTF.

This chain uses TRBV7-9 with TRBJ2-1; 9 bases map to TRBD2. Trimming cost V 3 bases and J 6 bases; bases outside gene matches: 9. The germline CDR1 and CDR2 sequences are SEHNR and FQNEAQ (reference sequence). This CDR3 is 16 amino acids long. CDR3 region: CASSFGTSRGTNEQFF. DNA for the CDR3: TGTGCCAGCAGCTTTGGGACTAGCAGGGGGACCAATGAGCAGTTCTTC.

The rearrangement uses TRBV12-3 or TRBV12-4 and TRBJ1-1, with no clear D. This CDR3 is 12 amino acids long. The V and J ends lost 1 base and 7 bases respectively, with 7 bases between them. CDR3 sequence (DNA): TGTGCCAGCAGTTTAGGTAGCCTTGAAGCTTTCTTT. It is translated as CASSLGSLEAFF.

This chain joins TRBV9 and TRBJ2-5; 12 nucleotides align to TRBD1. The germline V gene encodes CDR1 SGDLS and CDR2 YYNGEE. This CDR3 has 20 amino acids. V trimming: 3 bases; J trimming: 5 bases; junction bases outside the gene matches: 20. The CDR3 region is CASSADLPGQGAPLRETQYF. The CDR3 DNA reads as TGTGCCAGCAGCGCCGACCTACCGGGACAGGGGGCCCCTTTGCGGGAGACCCAGTACTTC.

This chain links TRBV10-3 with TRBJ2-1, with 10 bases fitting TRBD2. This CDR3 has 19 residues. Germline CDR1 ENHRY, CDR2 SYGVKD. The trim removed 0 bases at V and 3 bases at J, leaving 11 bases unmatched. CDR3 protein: CAISESIPGLAMDYNEQFF. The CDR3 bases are TGTGCCATCAGTGAGTCGATACCGGGACTAGCGATGGACTACAATGAGCAGTTCTTC.

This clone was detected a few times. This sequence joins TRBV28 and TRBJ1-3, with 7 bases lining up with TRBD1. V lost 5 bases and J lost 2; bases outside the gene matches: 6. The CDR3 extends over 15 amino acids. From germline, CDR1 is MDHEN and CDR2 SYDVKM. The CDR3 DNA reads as TGTGCCAGCAGTCTAGTGACAGGGACTGGAAACACCATATATTTT. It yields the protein CASSLVTGTGNTIYF.

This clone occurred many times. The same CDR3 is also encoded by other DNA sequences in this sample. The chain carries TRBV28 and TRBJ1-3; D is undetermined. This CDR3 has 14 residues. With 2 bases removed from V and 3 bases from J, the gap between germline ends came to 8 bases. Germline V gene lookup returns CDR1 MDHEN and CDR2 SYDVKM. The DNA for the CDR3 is TGTGCCAGCAGTTTAATCGGGGTTGGAAACACCATATATTTT. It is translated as CASSLIGVGNTIYF.

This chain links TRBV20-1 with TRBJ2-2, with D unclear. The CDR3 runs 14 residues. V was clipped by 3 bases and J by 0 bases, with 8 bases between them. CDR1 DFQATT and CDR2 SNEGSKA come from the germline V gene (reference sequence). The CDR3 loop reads CSASSGPNTGELFF. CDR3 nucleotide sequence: TGCAGTGCTAGTTCAGGTCCGAACACCGGGGAGCTGTTTTTT.

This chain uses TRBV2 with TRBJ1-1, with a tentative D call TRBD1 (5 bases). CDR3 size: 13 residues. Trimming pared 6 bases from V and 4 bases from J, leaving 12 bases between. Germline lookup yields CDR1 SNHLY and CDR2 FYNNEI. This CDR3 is CASSLGEGTEAFF. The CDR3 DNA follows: TGTGCCAGCAGCCTAGGGGAGGGCACTGAAGCTTTCTTT.

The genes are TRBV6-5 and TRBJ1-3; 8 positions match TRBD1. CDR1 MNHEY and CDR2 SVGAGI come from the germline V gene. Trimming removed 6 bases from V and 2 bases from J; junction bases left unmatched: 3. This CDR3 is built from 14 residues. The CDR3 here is CASRLQGAGNTIYF. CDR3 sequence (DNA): TGTGCCAGCAGATTACAGGGGGCTGGAAACACCATATATTTT.

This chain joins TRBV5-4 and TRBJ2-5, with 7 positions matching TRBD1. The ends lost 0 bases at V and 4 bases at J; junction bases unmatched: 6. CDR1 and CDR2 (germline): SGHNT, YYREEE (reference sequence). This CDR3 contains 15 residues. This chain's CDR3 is CASSLGNRGRETQYF. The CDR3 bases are TGTGCCAGCAGCTTGGGGAACAGGGGTAGAGAGACCCAGTACTTC.

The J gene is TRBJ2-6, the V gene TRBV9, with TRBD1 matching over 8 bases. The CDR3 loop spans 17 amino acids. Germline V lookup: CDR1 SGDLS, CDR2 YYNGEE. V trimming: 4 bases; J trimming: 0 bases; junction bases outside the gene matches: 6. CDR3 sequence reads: CASSPRQGLSGANVLTF. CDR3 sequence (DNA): TGTGCCAGCAGCCCGAGACAGGGGCTCTCTGGGGCCAACGTCCTGACTTTC.

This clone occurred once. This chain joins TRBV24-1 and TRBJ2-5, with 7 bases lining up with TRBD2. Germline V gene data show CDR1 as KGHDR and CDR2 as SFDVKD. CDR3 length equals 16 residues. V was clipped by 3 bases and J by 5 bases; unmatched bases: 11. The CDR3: CATSDAIWGGVETQYF. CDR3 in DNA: TGTGCCACCAGTGATGCGATCTGGGGGGGGGTGGAGACCCAGTACTTC.

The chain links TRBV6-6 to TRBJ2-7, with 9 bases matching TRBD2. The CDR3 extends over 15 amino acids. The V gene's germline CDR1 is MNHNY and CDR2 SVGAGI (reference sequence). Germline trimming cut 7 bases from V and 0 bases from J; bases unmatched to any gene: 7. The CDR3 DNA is TGTGCCAGCACCGCGACTAGCGGTAGCTCCTACGAGCAGTACTTC. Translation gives CASTATSGSSYEQYF.